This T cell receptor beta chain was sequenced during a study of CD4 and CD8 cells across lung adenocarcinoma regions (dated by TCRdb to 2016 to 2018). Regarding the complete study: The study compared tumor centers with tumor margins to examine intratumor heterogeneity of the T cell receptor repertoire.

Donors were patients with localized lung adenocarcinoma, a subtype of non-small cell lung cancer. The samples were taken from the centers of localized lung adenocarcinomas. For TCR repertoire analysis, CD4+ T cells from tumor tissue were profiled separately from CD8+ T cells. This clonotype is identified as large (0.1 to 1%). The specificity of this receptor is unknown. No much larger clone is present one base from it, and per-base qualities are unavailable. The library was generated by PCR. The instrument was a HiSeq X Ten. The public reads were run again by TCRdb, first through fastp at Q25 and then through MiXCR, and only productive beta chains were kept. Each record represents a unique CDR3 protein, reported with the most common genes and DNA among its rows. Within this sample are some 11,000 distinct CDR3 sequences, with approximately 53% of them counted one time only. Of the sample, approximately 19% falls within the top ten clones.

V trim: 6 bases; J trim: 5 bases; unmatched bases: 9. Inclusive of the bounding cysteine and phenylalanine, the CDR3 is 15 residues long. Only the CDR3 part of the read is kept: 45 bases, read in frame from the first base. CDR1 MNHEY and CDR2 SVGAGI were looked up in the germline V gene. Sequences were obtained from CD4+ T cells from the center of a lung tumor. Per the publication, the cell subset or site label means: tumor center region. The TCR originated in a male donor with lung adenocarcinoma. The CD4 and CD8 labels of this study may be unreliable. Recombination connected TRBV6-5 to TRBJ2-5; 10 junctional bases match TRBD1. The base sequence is TGTGCCAGCAGCCGGGACAGGGGAAGGAGGGAGACCCAGTACTTC. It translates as CASSRDRGRRETQYF.